A selection of T cell receptor beta chains follows, all from one sample in a study of T-cell reconstitution after alpha-beta-depleted transplantation in children. From the PCR reads, TCRdb called clonotypes with MiXCR, one entry per CDR3 protein. The sample includes 670,000 or so distinct CDR3 sequences, over 10% of them seen just once. The sequences come from PBMCs, collected before TCRalphabeta/CD19-depleted stem cell transplant. All receptors come from a girl aged 2 to 9 with congenital amegakaryocytic thrombocytopenia, due to receive a stem cell transplant. The CDR3 runs from the conserved cysteine through the conserved F or W. The D gene is left open where the match is weak. Clone size is shown for a subset of rows, as once, few, many or a class of expanded clone.

v_call,clone_size,j_call,d_call,cdr3_aa,cdr3_nt
TRBV20-1,many,TRBJ2-7,TRBD2,CSARETSGAYEQYF,TGCAGTGCTAGAGAAACCAGCGGGGCTTACGAGCAGTACTTC
TRBV5-1,many,TRBJ2-3,.,CASSYRDTSTDTQYF,TGCGCCAGCAGCTACCGGGACACTAGCACAGATACGCAGTATTTT
TRBV5-1,few,TRBJ2-2,.,CASSVTASNTGELFF,TGCGCCAGCAGCGTAACGGCCTCGAACACCGGGGAGCTGTTTTTT
TRBV25-1,.,TRBJ2-3,.,CASSVGVSDTDTQYF,TGTGCCAGCAGTGTGGGGGTTAGCGACACAGATACGCAGTATTTT
TRBV15,few,TRBJ2-7,TRBD1,CATSTIQGTYEQYF,TGTGCCACCAGCACTATACAGGGGACCTACGAGCAGTACTTC
TRBV20-1,.,TRBJ2-4,.,CSARETDKNIQYF,TGCAGTGCTAGGGAGACAGACAAAAACATTCAGTACTTC
TRBV20-1,.,TRBJ2-5,TRBD2,CSARSLAGEATQYF,TGCAGTGCTAGATCTCTAGCGGGAGAGGCGACCCAGTACTTC
TRBV20-1,many,TRBJ2-1,.,CSARDGGGLVGNEQFF,TGCAGTGCTAGAGATGGGGGCGGGCTAGTCGGCAATGAGCAGTTCTTC
TRBV20-1,many,TRBJ1-2,TRBD1,CSASPGQIANYGYTF,TGCAGTGCTTCTCCGGGACAGATAGCTAACTATGGCTACACCTTC
TRBV7-2,many,TRBJ1-1,TRBD1,CASSTRQGITEAFF,TGTGCCAGCAGCACCCGACAGGGAATAACTGAAGCTTTCTTT
TRBV4-1,many,TRBJ2-1,.,CASSPILAPSYNEQFF,TGCGCCAGCAGCCCGATCCTAGCTCCCTCCTACAATGAGCAGTTCTTC
TRBV27,.,TRBJ2-5,TRBD2,CASSVISGQETQYF,TGTGCCAGCTCCGTGATTAGCGGGCAAGAGACCCAGTACTTC
TRBV7-9,.,TRBJ1-1,.,CASSGPMVLNTEAFF,TGTGCCAGCAGCGGACCTATGGTTCTTAACACTGAAGCTTTCTTT
TRBV5-1,many,TRBJ2-7,TRBD2,CASSYLLAGAYEQYF,TGCGCCAGCAGCTACCTTTTAGCGGGAGCCTACGAGCAGTACTTC
TRBV29-1,.,TRBJ1-1,.,CSVEPGRGNTEAFF,TGCAGCGTTGAACCGGGCAGGGGGAACACTGAAGCTTTCTTT
TRBV27,few,TRBJ2-7,.,CASRTTTSWVRPYEQYF,TGTGCCAGCAGGACGACGACTTCCTGGGTCAGACCCTACGAGCAGTACTTC
TRBV20-1,.,TRBJ2-7,TRBD2,CSAIPGLKYEQYF,TGCAGTGCTATTCCGGGACTAAAATACGAGCAGTACTTC
TRBV20-1,few,TRBJ2-3,TRBD1,CSAGTQGARDTQYF,TGCAGTGCCGGAACACAGGGGGCGCGGGATACGCAGTATTTT
TRBV5-1,.,TRBJ2-1,TRBD2,CASSRGTSPLNEQFF,TGCGCCAGCAGCCGAGGGACTAGCCCCCTCAATGAGCAGTTCTTC
TRBV5-6,.,TRBJ2-7,.,CASSLELKEQYF,TGTGCCAGCAGCTTGGAACTGAAAGAGCAGTACTTC
TRBV5-1,few,TRBJ2-2,TRBD2,CASSLQWARGFSTGELFF,TGCGCCAGCAGCCTCCAGTGGGCGCGGGGGTTCTCCACCGGGGAGCTGTTTTTT
TRBV12-3/TRBV12-4,many,TRBJ2-7,.,CASSFSGVEQYF,TGTGCCAGCAGTTTCAGTGGCGTCGAGCAGTACTTC
TRBV4-1,.,TRBJ1-2,.,CASSPGPANYGYTF,TGCGCCAGCAGCCCGGGGCCAGCTAACTATGGCTACACCTTC
TRBV5-1,many,TRBJ2-1,.,CASSYSTQHFQSSYNEQFF,TGCGCCAGCAGCTACAGTACCCAACATTTCCAAAGCTCCTACAATGAGCAGTTCTTC
TRBV11-2,.,TRBJ1-2,TRBD1,CASRPQGAVVDYTF,TGTGCCAGCAGGCCACAGGGGGCAGTTGTTGACTACACCTTC
TRBV12-3/TRBV12-4,many,TRBJ2-1,TRBD2,CASSLSLAGVGNEQFF,TGTGCCAGCAGTTTAAGTCTAGCGGGAGTAGGCAATGAGCAGTTCTTC
TRBV28,few,TRBJ2-2,TRBD2,CAALERENTGELFF,TGTGCCGCACTAGAGCGGGAGAACACCGGGGAGCTGTTTTTT
TRBV5-1,.,TRBJ1-2,.,CASSVGSLRVPPYRMSYTF,TGCGCCAGCAGCGTCGGCTCGTTGAGGGTACCCCCTTATCGTATGAGCTACACCTTC
TRBV7-9,many,TRBJ2-7,TRBD2,CASSLVIAGWNEQYF,TGTGCCAGCAGCTTAGTTATAGCGGGATGGAACGAGCAGTACTTC
TRBV20-1,many,TRBJ1-2,.,CSARAGLNYGYTF,TGCAGTGCTAGGGCAGGACTTAACTATGGCTACACCTTC
TRBV6-5,many,TRBJ1-5,.,CASSQGNQPQHF,TGTGCCAGCAGCCAAGGAAATCAGCCCCAGCATTTT
TRBV20-1,many,TRBJ2-3,TRBD1,CSPQGADTQYF,TGCAGTCCACAGGGGGCAGATACGCAGTATTTT
TRBV29-1,many,TRBJ2-1,TRBD2,CSVDQREFYNEQFF,TGCAGCGTAGATCAGCGGGAGTTCTACAATGAGCAGTTCTTC
TRBV2,.,TRBJ2-1,TRBD2,CASRRGTSGRAGEQFF,TGTGCCAGCAGACGCGGGACTAGCGGGAGGGCGGGGGAGCAGTTCTTC
TRBV4-1,few,TRBJ2-5,.,CASSQGRASFGLYQETQYF,TGCGCCAGCAGCCAAGGTCGAGCGTCTTTTGGTCTGTACCAAGAGACCCAGTACTTC
TRBV20-1,many,TRBJ2-4,.,CSASAVDIQYF,TGCAGTGCTAGTGCGGTAGACATTCAGTACTTC
TRBV5-1,many,TRBJ2-7,TRBD1,CASSPSGQNRYEQYF,TGCGCCAGCAGCCCATCGGGACAGAATCGCTACGAGCAGTACTTC
TRBV7-6,.,TRBJ2-7,.,CASSFSTTYEQYF,TGTGCCAGCAGCTTCTCCACAACCTACGAGCAGTACTTC
TRBV20-1,many,TRBJ2-7,TRBD2,CSARVSVAGVNHEQYF,TGCAGTGCTAGAGTTTCGGTAGCGGGAGTAAATCACGAGCAGTACTTC